The T cell receptor (beta chain) described here comes from a study of CD4+ T cells in melanoma. Study-wide results and limits: CD8+ T cell, macrophage and B cell function reportedly correlated with neoantigen-specific CD4+ T cells. Reportedly, melanoma neoantigen-specific CD4+ T cells showed varied differentiation states.

The method was immunoSEQ multiplex PCR; TCRdb's version includes in-frame clones alone and lacks a portion of them. The sample shows 13,000 to 15,000 clones, 50% to 75% of them seen only once. In the case of this clone: The antigen remains undetermined.

Trimming cost V 0 bases and J 7 bases; bases outside gene matches: 8. CDR1 is LNHNV, CDR2 YYDKDF, per germline (reference sequence). The CDR3 consists of 16 residues. Sequencing was done on a sample of cells from a culture (not recorded whether cultured in vitro). The receptor was derived from a human donor with melanoma. The chain links TRBV15 to TRBJ2-3; 9 bases agree with TRBD1. CDR3 DNA sequence: TGTGCCACCAGCAGAGAAAGGACAGGGGCAATCAATACGCAGTATTTT. It codes for CATSRERTGAINTQYF.